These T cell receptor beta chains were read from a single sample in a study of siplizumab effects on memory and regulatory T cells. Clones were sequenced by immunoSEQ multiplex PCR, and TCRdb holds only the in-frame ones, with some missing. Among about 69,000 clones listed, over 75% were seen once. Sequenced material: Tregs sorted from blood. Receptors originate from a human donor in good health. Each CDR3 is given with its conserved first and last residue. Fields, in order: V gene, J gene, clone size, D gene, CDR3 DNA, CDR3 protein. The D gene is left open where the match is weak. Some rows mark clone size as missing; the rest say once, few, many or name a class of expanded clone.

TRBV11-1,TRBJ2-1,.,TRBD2,TGTGCCAGCAGCCCTAGACTAGCGGGAGGGTACAATGAGCAGTTCTTC,CASSPRLAGGYNEQFF
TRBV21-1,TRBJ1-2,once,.,TGTGCCAGCAGCAAAGGGGAGGATGGCTACACCTTC,CASSKGEDGYTF
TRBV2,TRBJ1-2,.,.,TGTGCCAGCAGGTCTTTGACAGGTAGAAACTATGGCTACACCTTC,CASRSLTGRNYGYTF
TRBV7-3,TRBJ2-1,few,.,TGTGCCAGCAGCAACCCACACGGCAGGGATGAGCAGTTCTTC,CASSNPHGRDEQFF
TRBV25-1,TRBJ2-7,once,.,TGTGCCAGCAGTCCCTCGGACGCAGGCACCTACGAGCAGTACTTC,CASSPSDAGTYEQYF
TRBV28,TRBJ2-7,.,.,TGTGCCAGCAGCCTTAGAAGGTCCGAGCAGTACTTC,CASSLRRSEQYF
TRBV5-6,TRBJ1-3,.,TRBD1,TGTGCCAGCAGCTCAACAGGGGTGGTAAACACCATATATTTT,CASSSTGVVNTIYF
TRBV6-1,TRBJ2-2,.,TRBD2,TGTGCCAGCAGTGAATCACTAGCGATCCCCGGGGAGCTGTTTTTT,CASSESLAIPGELFF
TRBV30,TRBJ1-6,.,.,TGTGCCTGGAGACAGACTCCTAATTCACCCCTCCACTTT,CAWRQTPNSPLHF
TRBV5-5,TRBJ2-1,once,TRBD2,TGTGCCAGCAGGCTAGCGGGAGGCAATGAGCAGTTCTTC,CASRLAGGNEQFF
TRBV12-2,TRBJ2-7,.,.,TGTGCAAGTCGCGCCAACAGGGTCGAGCAGTACTTC,CASRANRVEQYF
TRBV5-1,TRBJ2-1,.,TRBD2,TGCGCCAGCAGCTTCGGGAGGGCCGACAATGAGCAGTTCTTC,CASSFGRADNEQFF
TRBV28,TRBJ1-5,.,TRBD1,TGTGCCAGCAGTTTTTGGACAGGGGGCTTTAATCAGCCCCAGCATTTT,CASSFWTGGFNQPQHF
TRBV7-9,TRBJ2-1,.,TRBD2,TGTGCCAGCAGCGAAAGGACTAGCGGGAGAGGGGACTACAATGAGCAGTTCTTC,CASSERTSGRGDYNEQFF
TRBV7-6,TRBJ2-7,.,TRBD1,TGTGCCAGCAGCTTAGCGGGTGGACAGGGAACCTACGAGCAGTACTTC,CASSLAGGQGTYEQYF
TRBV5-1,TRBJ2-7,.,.,TGCGCCAGCAGAAATCCGGGGGACGAGCAGTACTTC,CASRNPGDEQYF
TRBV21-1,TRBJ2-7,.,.,TGTGCCAGCAGCAGCGGACTAGCGGGGCGAAGCTACGAGCAGTACTTC,CASSSGLAGRSYEQYF
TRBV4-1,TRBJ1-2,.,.,TGCGCCAGCAGCCAAGTGTCAGGCCAAAACTATGGCTACACCTTC,CASSQVSGQNYGYTF
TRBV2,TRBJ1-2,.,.,TGTGCCAGCAGTGAGTTCGGAAGGGGTGGCTACACCTTC,CASSEFGRGGYTF
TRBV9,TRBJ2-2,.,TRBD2,TGTGCCAGCAGCTACCGGACTAGCGGGGCCGGGGAGCTGTTTTTT,CASSYRTSGAGELFF
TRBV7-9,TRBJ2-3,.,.,TGTGCCAGCAGCTCACCTAAAGATACGCAGTATTTT,CASSSPKDTQYF
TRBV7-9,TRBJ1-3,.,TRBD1,TGTGCCAGCGCCCGGGTACAGGGGGCCCATTTCTCTGGAAACACCATATATTTT,CASARVQGAHFSGNTIYF
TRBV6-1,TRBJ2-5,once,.,TGTGCCAGCAGATCTATGGGGACCCAAGAGACCCAGTACTTC,CASRSMGTQETQYF
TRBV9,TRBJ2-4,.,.,TGTGCCAGCAGCGCTGGAGGTTTTGAGGCCAAAAACATTCAGTACTTC,CASSAGGFEAKNIQYF
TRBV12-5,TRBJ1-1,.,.,TGTGCTAGTTCCGCGGATGGTCCGAACACTGAAGCTTTCTTT,CASSADGPNTEAFF
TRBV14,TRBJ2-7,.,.,TGTGCCAGCAGGGGTTGGGGGGACTACGAGCAGTACTTC,CASRGWGDYEQYF
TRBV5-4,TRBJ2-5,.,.,TGTGCCAGCAGCTTACGTGGGACCCAAGAGACCCAGTACTTC,CASSLRGTQETQYF
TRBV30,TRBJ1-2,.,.,TGTGCCTGGAGCCGGGACGCAGGGTCTGGCTACACCTTC,CAWSRDAGSGYTF
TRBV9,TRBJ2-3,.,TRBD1,TGTGCCAGCAGCGTCGGGACAGGGGGTTATGCAGATACGCAGTATTTT,CASSVGTGGYADTQYF
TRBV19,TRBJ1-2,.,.,TGTGCCAGTACCCAACGTGACTTCCTAGCTAACTATGGCTACACCTTC,CASTQRDFLANYGYTF
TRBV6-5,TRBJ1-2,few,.,TGTGCCAGCAGCACTGGACTGATCTATGGCTACACCTTC,CASSTGLIYGYTF
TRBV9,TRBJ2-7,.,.,TGTGCCAGCAGCGTAGGGGCGAGTTACGAGCAGTACTTC,CASSVGASYEQYF
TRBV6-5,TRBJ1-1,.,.,TGTGCCAGCAGTTCGGTCGGGTTTGCGGAAGCTTTCTTT,CASSSVGFAEAFF
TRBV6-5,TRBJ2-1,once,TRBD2,TGTGCCAGCAGTTACAGCCTAGCGGGATTCTACAATGAGCAGTTCTTC,CASSYSLAGFYNEQFF
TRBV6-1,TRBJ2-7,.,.,TGTGCCAGCAGTAAAAACAGTTACTCCTACGAGCAGTACTTC,CASSKNSYSYEQYF
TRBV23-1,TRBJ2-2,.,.,TGCGCCAGCAGTCAACGACGCGGACCCGCGAACACCGGGGAGCTGTTTTTT,CASSQRRGPANTGELFF
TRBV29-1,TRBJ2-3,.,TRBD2,TGCAGCGTTGGGTCTAGCGGATCCACAGATACGCAGTATTTT,CSVGSSGSTDTQYF